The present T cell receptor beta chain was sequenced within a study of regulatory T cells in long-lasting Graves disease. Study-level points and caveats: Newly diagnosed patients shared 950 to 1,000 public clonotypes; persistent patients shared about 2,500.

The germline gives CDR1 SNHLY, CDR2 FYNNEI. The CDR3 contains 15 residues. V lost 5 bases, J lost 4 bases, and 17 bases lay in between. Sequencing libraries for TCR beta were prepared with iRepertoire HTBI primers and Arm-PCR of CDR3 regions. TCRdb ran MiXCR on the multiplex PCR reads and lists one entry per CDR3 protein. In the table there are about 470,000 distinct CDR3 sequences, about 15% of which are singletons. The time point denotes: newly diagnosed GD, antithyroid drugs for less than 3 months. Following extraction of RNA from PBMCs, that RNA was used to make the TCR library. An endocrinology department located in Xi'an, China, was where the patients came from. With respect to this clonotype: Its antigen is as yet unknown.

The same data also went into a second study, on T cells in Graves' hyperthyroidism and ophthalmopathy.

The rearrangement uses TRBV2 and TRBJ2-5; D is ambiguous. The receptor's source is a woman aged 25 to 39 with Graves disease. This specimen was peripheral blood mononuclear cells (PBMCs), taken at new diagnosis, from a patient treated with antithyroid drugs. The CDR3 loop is CASSNNPTPGETQYF. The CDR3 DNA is TGTGCCAGCAGTAACAACCCTACGCCGGGAGAGACCCAGTACTTC.